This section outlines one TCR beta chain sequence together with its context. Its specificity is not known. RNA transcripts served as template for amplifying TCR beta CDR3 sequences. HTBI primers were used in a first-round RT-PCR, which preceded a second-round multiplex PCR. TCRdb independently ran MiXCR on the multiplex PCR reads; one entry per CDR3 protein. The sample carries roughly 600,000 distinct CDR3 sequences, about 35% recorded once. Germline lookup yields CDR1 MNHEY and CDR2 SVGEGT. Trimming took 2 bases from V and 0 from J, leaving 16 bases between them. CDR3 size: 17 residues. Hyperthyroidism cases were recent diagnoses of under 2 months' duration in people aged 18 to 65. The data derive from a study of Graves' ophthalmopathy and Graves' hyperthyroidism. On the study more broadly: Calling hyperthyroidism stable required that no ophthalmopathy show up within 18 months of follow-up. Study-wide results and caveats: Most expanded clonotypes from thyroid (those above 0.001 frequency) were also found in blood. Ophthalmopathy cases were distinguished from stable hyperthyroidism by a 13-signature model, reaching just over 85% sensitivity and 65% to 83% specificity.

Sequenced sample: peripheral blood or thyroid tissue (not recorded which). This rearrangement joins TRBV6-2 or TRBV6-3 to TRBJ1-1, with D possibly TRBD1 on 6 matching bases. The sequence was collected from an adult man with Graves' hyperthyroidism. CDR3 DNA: TGTGCCAGCAGTTACGGCGGGGGGCCCAGTCTGAACACTGAAGCTTTCTTT. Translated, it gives CASSYGGGPSLNTEAFF.